These 32 T cell receptor beta chains were all obtained from the same sample, sequenced in a study of spatial heterogeneity in lung cancer. Time point denoted: blood at routine non-recurrence follow-up after resection. TCRdb re-called the 5' RACE reads through MiXCR, storing one row per CDR3 protein. This sample has approximately 41,000 distinct CDR3 sequences; more than 9% occur once, and the top ten carry about 15%. The source material was PBMCs, sampled at follow-up. These receptors were collected from a female donor with early-stage non-small cell lung cancer.

The genes are TRBV14 and TRBJ2-2; D unresolved. V dropped 5 bases and J dropped 13 bases, with 11 bases sitting between them. The CDR3 has 11 amino acids. Germline loops: CDR1 SGHDN, CDR2 FVKESK. The CDR3 DNA is TGTGCCAGCAGCGCTCGTGGACCGCTGTTTTTT. Amino acid sequence: CASSARGPLFF.

With respect to this clonotype: A single base separates this from a much larger clone, so it may be a read error. This rearrangement joins TRBV19 to TRBJ2-2; 8 nucleotides agree with TRBD2. Germline V gene data show CDR1 as LNHDA and CDR2 as SQIVND (reference sequence). This CDR3 is 14 amino acids long. The CDR3, as DNA: TGTGTCACCCAGGGACTAGCGAACACCGGGGAGCTGTTTTTT. Encoded protein: CVTQGLANTGELFF.

This chain joins TRBV20-1 and TRBJ2-3; 10 positions match TRBD2. CDR1 and CDR2 from the germline V gene are DFQATT and SNEGSKA (reference sequence). After removal of 6 bases from V and 2 bases from J, the junction contained 8 bases not matched to a gene. The CDR3 length is 15 residues. CDR3 amino acids: CSAADSGGNTDTQYF. CDR3 DNA: TGCAGTGCCGCGGATAGCGGGGGGAACACAGATACGCAGTATTTT.

This clonotype was seen at least ten times. The chain uses TRBV25-1 and TRBJ2-7, with a possible D match to TRBD2 (5 bases). Germline values: CDR1 MGHDK, CDR2 SYGVNS. With 4 bases removed from V and 1 base from J, the gap between germline ends came to 17 bases. The CDR3 extends over 16 amino acids. CDR3 protein: CASSGLVATGSYEQYF. The CDR3 DNA is TGTGCCAGCAGTGGCCTAGTGGCCACGGGATCCTACGAGCAGTACTTC.

Ten or more counts support this clonotype. The gene calls are TRBV11-2 and TRBJ2-1; a weak D match, TRBD1 (5 bases). Germline V gives CDR1 SGHAT, CDR2 FQNNGV. The CDR3 consists of 12 residues. Trimming took off 8 bases at V and 6 bases at J, with 11 bases between the two ends. The CDR3 DNA is TGTGCCAGCGGCCGACAGAGCAATGAGCAGTTCTTC. Residues: CASGRQSNEQFF.

This clonotype has ten or more counts. V and J are TRBV20-1 and TRBJ2-7, with D perhaps given as TRBD1 or TRBD2 (5 bases each). CDR1 DFQATT and CDR2 SNEGSKA come from the germline V gene (reference sequence). This CDR3 region has 13 residues. Between the trimmed V and J ends, which lost 3 bases and 2 bases, there was a span of 11 bases. The CDR3 sequence: CSASRDGAYEQYF. The CDR3 nucleotides read TGCAGTGCTAGCCGGGACGGAGCCTACGAGCAGTACTTC.

This clonotype was found a few times. This sequence joins TRBV7-9 and TRBJ2-5, with TRBD2 identical over 13 bases. Germline V lookup: CDR1 SEHNR, CDR2 FQNEAQ (reference sequence). V shed 3 bases and J 3 bases; nucleotides not matched to a gene: 1. The CDR3 spans 15 residues. CDR3 nucleotides: TGTGCCAGCAGCTTCGGACTAGCGGGGGAAGAGACCCAGTACTTC. Its translation is CASSFGLAGEETQYF.

The rearrangement links TRBV7-2 to TRBJ2-2, with D possibly TRBD1 on 6 matching bases. This CDR3 comprises 15 residues. The germline gives CDR1 SGHTA, CDR2 FQGNSA. Trimming removed 5 bases at V and 5 bases at J, with 15 bases between. Here the CDR3 DNA reads TGTGCCAGCAGCGTACGGACAGCAACAACCGGGGAGCTGTTTTTT. It encodes CASSVRTATTGELFF.

This clonotype showed up just a few times. The chain uses TRBV20-1 and TRBJ2-3, with 9 bases aligning to TRBD2. Trimming removed 0 bases from V and 9 bases from J; junction bases left unmatched: 4. The length of the CDR3 is 13 residues. Germline V gives CDR1 DFQATT, CDR2 SNEGSKA (reference sequence). CDR3 loop: CSARDAGGRTQYF. The CDR3 bases are TGCAGTGCTAGAGATGCGGGGGGGCGGACGCAGTATTTT.

The sample holds many counts of this clonotype. This rearrangement joins TRBV7-3 to TRBJ2-5, with D possibly called TRBD1 or TRBD2 (5 bases each). This CDR3 spans 13 amino acids. Germline V gene sequence: CDR1 SGHTA, CDR2 FQGTGA. V was clipped by 4 bases and J by 5 bases, with 11 bases between them. The CDR3 loop reads CASSSGPRETQYF. CDR3 DNA: TGTGCCAGCAGCTCGGGACCTCGGGAGACCCAGTACTTC.

The CDR3 nucleotides are TGTGCCAGCAGCCCCGCCCCCCGGACAGGGGGCACTGGAAACACCATATATTTT. Its protein is CASSPAPRTGGTGNTIYF. The rearrangement links TRBV9 to TRBJ1-3, with TRBD1 matching 11 bases. V shed 4 bases, J shed 2 bases, and the junction held 11 bases outside the gene matches. The CDR3 runs to 18 residues. From germline, CDR1 is SGDLS and CDR2 YYNGEE. The variable domain in full, with the rest retrieved from reference TRBV9 and TRBJ1-3, is DSGVTQTPKHLITATGQRVTLRCSPRSGDLSVYWYQQSLDQGLQFLIQYYNGEERAKGNILERFSAQQFPDLHSELNLSSLELGDSALYFCASSPAPRTGGTGNTIYFGEGSWLTVV.

The table lists this clonotype with a few counts. The gene calls are TRBV20-1 and TRBJ2-7; no clear D. The ends were cut back, 3 bases at V and 1 base at J, with 10 bases in the middle. Germline assignment: CDR1 DFQATT and CDR2 SNEGSKA (reference sequence). The CDR3 consists of 13 residues. CDR3 DNA sequence: TGCAGTGCTAGCCGGGCGGATTCCTACGAGCAGTACTTC. Its translation: CSASRADSYEQYF.

This clonotype was counted at least ten times. The gene calls are TRBV28 and TRBJ1-1, with a possible D match to TRBD1 (6 bases). Per the germline V gene, CDR1 is MDHEN and CDR2 is SYDVKM. The CDR3 extends over 16 amino acids. Trimming removed 5 bases from V and 8 bases from J, with 24 bases in between. CDR3 nucleotides: TGTGCCAGCAGTGAATTTGGGACCCAGGGGCTTCGGGAAGCTTTCTTT. Amino acid sequence: CASSEFGTQGLREAFF.

DNA for the CDR3: TGTGCCAGCAGCCCGGGACAGGGTACCTACGAGCAGTACTTC. It is translated as CASSPGQGTYEQYF. The chain links TRBV12-3 or TRBV12-4 to TRBJ2-7, with TRBD1 matching 9 bases. The V gene end was trimmed by 6 bases and the J gene end by 2 bases; junction bases not matched to a gene: 5. CDR3 length: 14 amino acids.

The table lists this clonotype with a few counts. The V and J genes are TRBV7-2 and TRBJ1-1; no clear D gene. V was cut by 0 bases and J by 5 bases, with 4 bases left in between. The germline V gene has CDR1 SGHTA and CDR2 FQGNSA. The CDR3 has 12 amino acids. CDR3 nucleotides: TGTGCCAGCAGCTTAGCTGGTACTGAAGCTTTCTTT. This translates into CASSLAGTEAFF.

J is TRBJ1-2 and V is TRBV2; no clear D. In germline, CDR1 is SNHLY, CDR2 FYNNEI. Trimming took 0 bases from V and 0 from J, leaving 5 bases between them. This CDR3 region has 14 residues. CDR3 sequence reads: CASSEAPSNYGYTF. The CDR3, as DNA: TGTGCCAGCAGTGAAGCCCCGTCTAACTATGGCTACACCTTC.

This clonotype has a count of ten or more. The chain carries TRBV20-1 and TRBJ2-3, with 12 nucleotides matching TRBD2. V gave up 6 bases and J gave up 1 base; unmatched junction bases: 11. Germline V gene data show CDR1 as DFQATT and CDR2 as SNEGSKA (reference sequence). The length of the CDR3 is 17 residues. The CDR3 region has the DNA TGCAGTGCCGACGACACGCTAGCGGGGGGGCGCACAGATACGCAGTATTTT. Its translation is CSADDTLAGGRTDTQYF.

At least ten counts were recorded for this clonotype. This rearrangement joins TRBV7-2 to TRBJ2-5; 9 nucleotides agree with TRBD2. The V segment lost 5 bases and the J segment 2 bases; nucleotides outside the gene matches: 6. From germline, CDR1 is SGHTA and CDR2 FQGNSA. The length of the CDR3 is 15 residues. CDR3 coding DNA: TGTGCCAGCAGCCGCGGGACTAGCAGGCAAGAGACCCAGTACTTC. It codes for CASSRGTSRQETQYF. The full variable domain, its missing parts supplied by reference TRBV7-2 and TRBJ2-5, is GAGVSQSPSNKVTEKGKDVELRCDPISGHTALYWYRQSLGQGLEFLIYFQGNSAPDKSGLPSDRFSAERTGGSVSTLTIQRTQQEDSAVYLCASSRGTSRQETQYFGPGTRLLVL.

This clonotype was detected ten times or more. This sequence joins TRBV19 and TRBJ1-5, with 10 bases lining up with TRBD1. The CDR3 totals 16 residues. Germline V gene data show CDR1 as LNHDA and CDR2 as SQIVND (reference sequence). V gave up 7 bases and J gave up 4 bases; unmatched junction bases: 10. The CDR3 region is CASIPGTGVPNQPQHF. The CDR3 region has the DNA TGTGCCAGTATACCCGGGACAGGGGTCCCAAATCAGCCCCAGCATTTT.

The sample holds a few counts of this clonotype. J is TRBJ1-3 and V is TRBV28, with D possibly TRBD1 on 5 matching bases. The CDR3 is made up of 16 amino acids. CDR1 and CDR2 (germline): MDHEN, SYDVKM. The ends were cut back, 1 base at V and 4 bases at J, with 14 bases in the middle. CDR3 in DNA: TGTGCCAGCAGTTTATATCGGCAGGGTGGCGGAAACACCATATATTTT. As protein: CASSLYRQGGGNTIYF.

This clonotype was picked up many times. V gene TRBV28 combines with J gene TRBJ2-7; 7 bases map to TRBD1. The germline CDR1 and CDR2 sequences are MDHEN and SYDVKM. Unmatched junction bases numbered 11, after V lost 1 base and J lost 2 bases. CDR3 length: 17 amino acids. CDR3 sequence: CASSLSGPGQQTYEQYF. The CDR3, as DNA: TGTGCCAGCAGTTTATCCGGACCGGGACAGCAGACCTACGAGCAGTACTTC.

This clonotype was recorded at least ten times. The rearrangement links TRBV28 to TRBJ2-7, with TRBD2 matching 7 bases. Germline values: CDR1 MDHEN, CDR2 SYDVKM. The CDR3 contains 13 residues. J was trimmed by 2 bases and V by 4 bases; bases with no gene match: 2. CDR3 nucleotides: TGTGCCAGCAGTTCCGCGGGGGCCTACGAGCAGTACTTC. Amino acid sequence: CASSSAGAYEQYF.

This chain links TRBV7-2 with TRBJ2-7; the D is unclear. This CDR3 contains 13 residues. V lost 5 bases, J lost 0 bases, and 8 bases lay in between. In germline, CDR1 is SGHTA, CDR2 FQGNSA. The CDR3 loop is CASSRALSYEQYF. In DNA form, the CDR3 reads TGTGCCAGCAGCAGAGCCCTCTCCTACGAGCAGTACTTC.

This clonotype occurred many times. The chain joins TRBV5-1 to TRBJ2-3; the D call may be TRBD1 or TRBD2 (5 bases each). The CDR3 is 15 amino acids. V gave up 4 bases and J gave up 0 bases, with 12 bases separating them. Per the germline V gene, CDR1 is SGHRS and CDR2 is YFSETQ. The CDR3 nucleotides are TGCGCCAGCAGCCGGGACCGAGCTAGCACAGATACGCAGTATTTT. Translated, it gives CASSRDRASTDTQYF.

V and J are TRBV7-2 and TRBJ1-2, with unresolved D. The CDR3 consists of 15 residues. V shed 0 bases and J shed 2 bases, with 10 bases lying between them. The germline gives CDR1 SGHTA, CDR2 FQGNSA. CDR3: CASSLAGGMNYGYTF. CDR3 DNA sequence: TGTGCCAGCAGCTTAGCCGGCGGAATGAACTATGGCTACACCTTC.

This clonotype was picked up many times. V gene TRBV20-1 combines with J gene TRBJ2-7, with 10 bases identical to TRBD1. The CDR3 contains 14 residues. CDR1 is DFQATT, CDR2 SNEGSKA, per germline (reference sequence). J gave up 3 bases and V 5 bases, and 7 bases lay outside the gene matches. CDR3 loop: CSARWGQGFYEQYF. In DNA form, the CDR3 reads TGCAGTGCTCGGTGGGGACAGGGGTTCTACGAGCAGTACTTC.

This clonotype has a handful of counts. The V and J genes are TRBV6-2 or TRBV6-3 and TRBJ2-1, with 8 bases lining up with TRBD2. This CDR3 is 19 amino acids long. V was clipped by 5 bases and J by 0 bases; unmatched bases: 15. Germline CDR1 and CDR2: MNHEY and SVGEGT. CDR3 loop: CASSLGGPNSGDSYNEQFF. The CDR3 region has the DNA TGTGCCAGCAGTCTCGGAGGGCCAAATAGCGGGGACTCCTACAATGAGCAGTTCTTC.

The chain combines TRBV5-1 with TRBJ2-2; TRBD1 agrees at 8 bases. From germline, CDR1 is SGHRS and CDR2 YFSETQ. V was pared by 4 bases and J by 4 bases, with 6 bases of the junction left unmatched. CDR3 length: 15 residues. Here the CDR3 DNA reads TGCGCCAGCAGCCTAGGACAGGGTGTCACCGGGGAGCTGTTTTTT. Its translation is CASSLGQGVTGELFF.

This clonotype has more than one count but fewer than ten. The chain employs TRBV7-3 and TRBJ2-2, with 8 bases matching TRBD1. The CDR3 runs 14 residues. V shed 4 bases and J 4 bases; nucleotides not matched to a gene: 2. Germline lookup yields CDR1 SGHTA and CDR2 FQGTGA. The chain's CDR3 is CASSSTGGTGELFF. The CDR3 DNA reads as TGTGCCAGCAGCTCTACAGGGGGCACCGGGGAGCTGTTTTTT.

Details on this clonotype: A much larger clone lies a single base off, so this may be a read error. V and J are TRBV27 and TRBJ2-5, with 8 bases that match TRBD1. The CDR3 is 16 amino acids. From germline, CDR1 is MNHEY and CDR2 SMNVEV (reference sequence). V dropped 0 bases and J dropped 5; count of bases not matched to a gene: 8. CDR3 sequence reads: CASSLSTGTGFETQYF. DNA of the CDR3: TGTGCCAGCAGTTTATCGACTGGGACAGGCTTCGAGACCCAGTACTTC.

This clonotype occurred a few times. The genes are TRBV5-1 and TRBJ2-4, with D possibly matching TRBD1 (6 bases). Germline V gene data show CDR1 as SGHRS and CDR2 as YFSETQ. Trimming shortened V by 4 bases and J by 1 base, and 18 bases separated the two germline ends. This CDR3 spans 17 amino acids. In nucleotides, the CDR3 is TGCGCCAGCAGCATGGGCCGGGACAACGCCGCCAAAAACATTCAGTACTTC. Translated: CASSMGRDNAAKNIQYF.

V is TRBV5-6 and J is TRBJ2-7; D perhaps matches TRBD2 (6 bases). Trimming took off 5 bases at V and 0 bases at J, with 12 bases between the two ends. In germline, CDR1 is SGHDT, CDR2 YYEEEE. The CDR3 loop spans 14 amino acids. CDR3 amino acids: CASSPGLSSYEQYF. The CDR3 region has the DNA TGTGCCAGCAGTCCAGGACTATCCTCCTACGAGCAGTACTTC.